The sample holds a few counts of the clone carrying this TCR beta chain. The antigen is undetermined. MiXCR, applied by TCRdb to the RACE reads, yields one record per CDR3 protein. Here the sample spans 150,000 to 200,000 distinct CDR3 sequences, approximately 14% being singletons. This CDR3 comprises 20 residues. The V gene's germline CDR1 is MNHEY and CDR2 SMNVEV (reference sequence). V gave up 7 bases and J gave up 2 bases; unmatched junction bases: 19. The time point denotes: patch test 1, 2 weeks after DPC sensitization. Treatment: therapeutic diphenylcyclopropenone sensitization with weekly scalp DPC. This record belongs to a study of human T cells and chemical hapten exposure. General study findings and limits: Significantly more large CDR3 similarity clusters arose among expanded TCRs than among controls.

The rearrangement links TRBV27 to TRBJ2-6; 8 bases fit TRBD2. The sequences come from whole blood, collected in connection with sensitization to the hapten diphenylcyclopropenone (DPC). The TCR sequence derives from a woman under 40 with alopecia areata. Some clones in this sample may be carry-over from other donors' samples. The CDR3 DNA reads as TGTGCCAGCAAACGAGCGGGAGCCCCATCCGGGCCTCCTGGGGCCAACGTCCTGACTTTC. It encodes CASKRAGAPSGPPGANVLTF.